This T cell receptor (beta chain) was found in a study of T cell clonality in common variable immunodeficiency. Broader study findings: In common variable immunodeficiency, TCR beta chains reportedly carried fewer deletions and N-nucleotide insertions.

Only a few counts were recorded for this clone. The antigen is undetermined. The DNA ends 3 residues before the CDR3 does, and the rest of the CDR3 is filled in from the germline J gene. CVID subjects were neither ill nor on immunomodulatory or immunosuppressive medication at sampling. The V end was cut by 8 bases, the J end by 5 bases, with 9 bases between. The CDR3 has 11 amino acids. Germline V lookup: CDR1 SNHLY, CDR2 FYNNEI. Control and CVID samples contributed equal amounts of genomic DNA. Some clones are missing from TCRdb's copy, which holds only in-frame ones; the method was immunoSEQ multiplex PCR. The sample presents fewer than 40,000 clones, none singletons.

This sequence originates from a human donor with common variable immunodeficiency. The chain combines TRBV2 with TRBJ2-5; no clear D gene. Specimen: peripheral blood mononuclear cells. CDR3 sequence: CASDTGETQYF. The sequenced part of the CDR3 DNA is TGTGCCAGCGATACCGGGGAGACC.